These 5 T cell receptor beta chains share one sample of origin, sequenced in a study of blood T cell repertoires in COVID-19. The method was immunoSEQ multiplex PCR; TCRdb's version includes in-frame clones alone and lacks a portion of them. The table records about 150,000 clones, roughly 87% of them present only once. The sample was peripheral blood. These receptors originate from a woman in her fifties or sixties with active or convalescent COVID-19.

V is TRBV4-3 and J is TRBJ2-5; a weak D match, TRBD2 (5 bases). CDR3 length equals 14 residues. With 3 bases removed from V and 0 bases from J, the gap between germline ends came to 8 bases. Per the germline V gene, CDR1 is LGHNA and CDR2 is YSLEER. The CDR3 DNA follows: TGCGCCAGCAGCCAGGAGGTGTACCAAGAGACCCAGTACTTC. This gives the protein CASSQEVYQETQYF.

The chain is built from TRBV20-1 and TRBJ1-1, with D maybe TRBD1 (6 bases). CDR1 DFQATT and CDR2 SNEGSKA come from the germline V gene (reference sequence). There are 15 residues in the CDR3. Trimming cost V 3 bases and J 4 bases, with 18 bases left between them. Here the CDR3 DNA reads TGCAGTGCTAGTAGCAGGGGTGGTTCGATCACTGAAGCTTTCTTT. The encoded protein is CSASSRGGSITEAFF.

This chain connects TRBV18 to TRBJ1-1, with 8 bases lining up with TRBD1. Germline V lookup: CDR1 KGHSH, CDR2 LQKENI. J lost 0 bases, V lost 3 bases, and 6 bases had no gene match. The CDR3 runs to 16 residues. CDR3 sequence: CASSPSPTGVNTEAFF. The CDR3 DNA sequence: TGTGCCAGCTCACCCTCACCGACAGGGGTGAACACTGAAGCTTTCTTT. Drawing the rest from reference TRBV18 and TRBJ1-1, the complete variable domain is NAGVMQNPRHLVRRRGQEARLRCSPMKGHSHVYWYRQLPEEGLKFMVYLQKENIIDESGMPKERFSAEFPKEGPSILRIQQVVRGDSAAYFCASSPSPTGVNTEAFFGQGTRLTVV.

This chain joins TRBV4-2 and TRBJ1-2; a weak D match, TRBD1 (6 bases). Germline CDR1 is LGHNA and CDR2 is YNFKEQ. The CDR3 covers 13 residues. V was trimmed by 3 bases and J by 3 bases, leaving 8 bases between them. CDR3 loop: CASSQGADYGYTF. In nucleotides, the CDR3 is TGTGCCAGCAGCCAGGGGGCGGACTATGGCTACACCTTC.

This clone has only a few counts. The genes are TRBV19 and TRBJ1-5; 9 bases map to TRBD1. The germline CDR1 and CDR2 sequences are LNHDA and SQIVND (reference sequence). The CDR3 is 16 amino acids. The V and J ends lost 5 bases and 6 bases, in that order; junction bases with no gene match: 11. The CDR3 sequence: CASSVRTGGLSQPQHF. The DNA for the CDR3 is TGTGCCAGTAGTGTCCGAACAGGGGGCTTAAGTCAGCCCCAGCATTTT.